This TCR beta chain is drawn from a study of OX40 agonist ivuxolimab in advanced cancers. Study at large: Three patients, one with hepatocellular carcinoma and two with cutaneous melanoma, achieved partial responses. Study findings and constraints: CD8+ T cells were the subset that, on average, had more expanded clones than CD4+.

Patients who had autoimmune disease history or got systemic immunosuppression were left out. Blood got drawn at baseline, again on cycle 4 day 1, and then on cycle 7 day 1. This CDR3 contains 15 residues. J lost 4 bases, V lost 6 bases, and 8 bases had no gene match. Germline V CDR1 and CDR2: SGHRS, YFSETQ. As for this clone: Antigen unknown.

The assay was immunoSEQ multiplex PCR, and TCRdb's table has in-frame clones only and misses some. The sample has around 65,000 clones; approximately 93% are singletons. The TCR comes from an adult with an advanced solid tumor such as melanoma, head and neck, liver or kidney cancer. V gene TRBV5-1 combines with J gene TRBJ2-3; 10 nucleotides agree with TRBD1. Specimen: CD4+ or CD8+ T cells sorted from blood, collected in a trial of the OX40 agonist ivuxolimab. The CDR3 is CASIPGTGVPDTQYF. For the CDR3, the DNA is TGCGCCAGCATCCCCGGGACAGGGGTACCAGATACGCAGTATTTT.